A selection of T cell receptor beta chains follows, all from one sample in a study of siplizumab effects on memory and regulatory T cells. The table came from immunoSEQ multiplex PCR; TCRdb's copy has only in-frame clones and leaves some out. This sample has tens of thousands of clones; 93% occur once, and the top ten carry 6.5%. Material: CD8+ T cells sorted from blood. These receptors originate from a human donor in good health. Each CDR3 is given with its conserved first and last residue. A D gene is named only where the DNA matches it firmly. Clone size is shown for a subset of rows, as once, few, many or a class of expanded clone.

abundance	v_gene	j_gene	d_gene	CDR3nt	CDR3aa
.	TRBV13	TRBJ2-1	.	TGTGCCAGCAGCTTAGACTCTGCCCCTTACAATGAGCAGTTCTTC	CASSLDSAPYNEQFF
.	TRBV7-9	TRBJ1-5	.	TGTGCCAGCAGCACCGGGACCGGGAAAAATCAGCCCCAGCATTTT	CASSTGTGKNQPQHF
.	TRBV5-8	TRBJ1-2	.	TGTGCCAGCATCGACGGCTACACCTTC	CASIDGYTF
.	TRBV30	TRBJ2-2	.	TGTGCCTGGAGTAGTATTACCGGGGAGCTGTTTTTT	CAWSSITGELFF
.	TRBV5-1	TRBJ2-7	.	TGCGCCAGCAGCTTAGCAGACGGAGCCTACGAGCAGTACTTC	CASSLADGAYEQYF
.	TRBV5-1	TRBJ2-7	.	TGCGCCAGCAGCTCGGCTGGGGGGGGCGCGGCCTACGAGCAGTACTTC	CASSSAGGGAAYEQYF
.	TRBV11-2	TRBJ2-7	.	TGTGCCAGCAGCTTATATGGAGGCGCCTACGAGCAGTACTTC	CASSLYGGAYEQYF
.	TRBV6-1	TRBJ1-5	.	TGTGCCAGCAGTGAAGCCGCGGGGGCTTCAGACGTTAGCAATCAGCCCCAGCATTTT	CASSEAAGASDVSNQPQHF
.	TRBV2	TRBJ2-5	TRBD2	TGTGCCAGCACCCGAATGCTAGCGGGGGGTTTCCAAGAGACCCAGTACTTC	CASTRMLAGGFQETQYF
.	TRBV9	TRBJ2-7	.	TGTGCCAGCAGCGCAACAGGGAGTCCCTACGAGCAGTACTTC	CASSATGSPYEQYF
.	TRBV7-8	TRBJ2-7	TRBD2	TGTGCCAGCAGCTTAGCCGCGGGGGGTTACTACTACGAGCAGTACTTC	CASSLAAGGYYYEQYF
.	TRBV19	TRBJ2-7	TRBD2	TGTGCCAGTGCTCAGAAGCGGGGAACCCTCCAAAAAAGCTACGAGCAGTACTTC	CASAQKRGTLQKSYEQYF
once	TRBV27	TRBJ1-4	TRBD1	TGTGCCAGCAGGGGCAGGGGGACTAATGAAAAACTGTTTTTT	CASRGRGTNEKLFF
.	TRBV7-9	TRBJ2-3	TRBD2	TGTGCCAGCAGGGGAGCGGGAGTGAGTACAGATACGCAGTATTTT	CASRGAGVSTDTQYF
.	TRBV5-6	TRBJ1-6	.	TGTGCCAGCAGCTTGAAAGTCGGGACTTTGTCTTCACCCCTCCACTTT	CASSLKVGTLSSPLHF
.	TRBV5-8	TRBJ1-5	.	TGTGCCAGCAATGAACCATATAGCAATCAGCCCCAGCATTTT	CASNEPYSNQPQHF
.	TRBV6-5	TRBJ2-5	TRBD1	TGTGCCAGCAGTTACTCGAGGACAGGGGTTTCAGAGACCCAGTACTTC	CASSYSRTGVSETQYF
.	TRBV7-9	TRBJ2-1	.	TGTGCCAGCAGCTTATTAACGGGAGTTGCAGCCAATGAGCAGTTCTTC	CASSLLTGVAANEQFF
.	TRBV19	TRBJ2-7	TRBD1	TGTGCCAGTAGTATTCGACAGGGAGTTTCCTACGAGCAGTACTTC	CASSIRQGVSYEQYF
.	TRBV27	TRBJ2-1	.	TGTGCCAGCGGAATTTTCGGACATTTCGGGGAGCAGTTCTTC	CASGIFGHFGEQFF
.	TRBV13	TRBJ2-5	TRBD2	TGTGCCAGCAGCTCGGGGACTAGCGGGAGAGGAGAGACCCAGTACTTC	CASSSGTSGRGETQYF
.	TRBV11-3	TRBJ2-7	.	TGTGCCAGCAGCCCGAATGACCTGATGGCCTACGAGCAGTACTTC	CASSPNDLMAYEQYF
.	TRBV5-8	TRBJ2-7	TRBD2	TGTGCCAGCAGCTTGGGCCGGGACTACTCCTACGAGCAGTACTTC	CASSLGRDYSYEQYF
.	TRBV6-1	TRBJ1-1	.	TGTGCCAGCGGGGAAAGAAACTCTGAAGCTTTCTTT	CASGERNSEAFF
.	TRBV7-2	TRBJ2-7	TRBD2	TGTGCCAGCAGCTCACAGACTAGCGGGAGTGAGCAGTACTTC	CASSSQTSGSEQYF
.	TRBV5-1	TRBJ1-1	.	TGCGCCAGCAGCTTGCCAGGGAACACTGAAGCTTTCTTT	CASSLPGNTEAFF
.	TRBV14	TRBJ2-7	TRBD2	TGTGCCAGCAGCCAAGGGCTAGCGGGTATTTACGAGCAGTACTTC	CASSQGLAGIYEQYF
.	TRBV23-1	TRBJ2-7	.	TGCGCCAGCATTCCGGACACGAAGGGGTCCTACGAGCAGTACTTC	CASIPDTKGSYEQYF